A selection of T cell receptor beta chains follows, all from one sample in a study of CD8 T cells in ankylosing spondylitis. One entry per CDR3 protein, called by TCRdb with MiXCR from the 5' RACE reads. The profile shows 470,000 or so distinct CDR3 sequences, 25% to 30% of them singletons. The sequencing sample was made of blood, either unsorted or a sorted T cell fraction (not recorded which). These TCRs come from a male donor with ankylosing spondylitis. The CDR3 runs from the conserved cysteine through the conserved F or W. Fields, in order: V gene, CDR3 protein.

TRBV2 CASSDRLGLSDEQYF
TRBV5-1 CASSLEGSSSYNSPLHF
TRBV6-6 CASSYDRETEAFF
TRBV5-1 CASSQTGPGELFF
TRBV10-3 CAISELAGGSETQYF
TRBV20-1 CSASTGVSYEQYF
TRBV5-1 CASSSPGLRTGELFF
TRBV7-9 CASSPSGRENNEQFF
TRBV12-3/TRBV12-4 CASSPGPAMNTEAFF
TRBV12-3/TRBV12-4 CASSYWGGMNTEAFF
TRBV14 CASSPGQSVFSTDTQYF
TRBV5-1 CASSPGTGSYNSPLHF
TRBV14 CASSQRPPGNTEAFF
TRBV3-1 CASSQQGSAGELFF
TRBV11-3 CASNRGGETQYF
TRBV5-1 CASSFGLSNNSPLHF
TRBV20-1 CSASDRWEGGELFF
TRBV20-1 CSANPGTGGYEQYF
TRBV4-2 CASSQNLDLGNEQFF
TRBV24-1 CATSDPRQGPAGGRQYF
TRBV3-1 CASSQDMLAWGDTQYF
TRBV7-9 CASTRSDYEQYF
TRBV27 CASSEGLYSGANVLTF
TRBV19 CASSTPHLGGRPQETQYF
TRBV12-3/TRBV12-4 CASNLVGTGPHF
TRBV19 CASSMRRTGIEETQYF
TRBV3-1 CASSQGTGEKPQHF
TRBV27 CASMIRENTEAYF
TRBV29-1 CSVDHPGGAGNTIYF
TRBV7-6 CASSLDGTGSIGELFF
TRBV30 CAWSVGGSTDTQYF
TRBV2 CASTEEVSTDTQYF
TRBV18 CASLLGGSTDTQYF
TRBV4-1 CASSQAGQGAQNGIQYF
TRBV3-1 CASSQVLLNTEAFF